Each of the 22 T cell receptor beta chains below was sequenced from the same sample in a study of tumor-infiltrating lymphocytes in primary liver carcinoma. Constant-region priming of around 490 ng total RNA yielded TCR beta cDNA. Three nested multiplex PCR rounds, a slightly modified ARM-PCR, produced the libraries for TCR beta. The two initial PCR rounds, approximately 10 cycles each, used TRBV1-TRBV30 forward and C-beta reverse primers. TCRdb reprocessed the multiplex PCR reads with MiXCR, giving one entry per CDR3 protein. This table has about 110,000 distinct CDR3 sequences, about 59% appearing once. Each 20-30 mg portion of unsorted bulk tissue served as the source for co-extraction of RNA and DNA. The sample consisted of liver tumor tissue from sampling region 1. Noted subset: tumor region T1, superior pole. The receptors here all came from a woman aged 60 to 75 with primary liver carcinoma and hepatitis B virus infection.

This clonotype came up once. A read error may explain this, as a much larger clone is one base away. CDR3 sequence: CASSPRDSYYAYTF. CDR3 nucleotide sequence: TGTGCCAGCAGCCCTAGGGACAGTTACTATGCCTACACCTTC. The V and J genes are TRBV11-2 and TRBJ1-2, with 7 bases lining up with TRBD1. This CDR3 spans 14 amino acids. Germline CDR1 and CDR2: SGHAT and FQNNGV.

Turning to this clonotype: At one boundary the junction diverges from the germline segment, which might be a read error. The DNA for the CDR3 is TGCAGCGTTGAGGATACGATTAATAAAAAACTGTTTTTT. Amino acid sequence: CSVEDTINKKLFF. The chain employs TRBV29-1 and TRBJ1-4; D remains unclear. Germline values: CDR1 SQVTM, CDR2 ANQGSEA. This CDR3 contains 13 residues.

Concerning this clonotype: Sequence at one end of the junction differs from germline and may be a read error. The chain employs TRBV11-2 and TRBJ2-7, with D hard to call. CDR3 length: 13 amino acids. In germline, CDR1 is SGHAT, CDR2 FQNNGV. This CDR3 reads CANSLDHNSEQYF. CDR3 nucleotides: TGTGCCAACAGCTTAGATCACAACAGCGAGCAGTACTTC. The whole variable domain, filled in from reference TRBV11-2 and TRBJ2-7, reads EAGVAQSPRYKIIEKRQSVAFWCNPISGHATLYWYQQILGQGPKLLIQFQNNGVVDDSQLPKDRFSAERLKGVDSTLKIQPAKLEDSAVYLCANSLDHNSEQYFGPGTRLTVT.

As regards this clonotype: A read error may produce the germline difference seen at one junction end. The rearrangement uses TRBV11-2 and TRBJ2-1, with D perhaps matching TRBD2 (6 bases). The V gene's germline CDR1 is SGHAT and CDR2 FQNNGV. The CDR3 length is 16 residues. The CDR3 coding sequence is TGTGCCATCAGCCCGACTAGTGGCTACTCCTACAATGAGCAGTTCTTC. Protein sequence: CAISPTSGYSYNEQFF.

Notes on this clonotype: A junction end diverges from the germline sequence, so it may reflect a read error. CDR3 nucleotide sequence: TGCGCCAGCAGCTTTCGGCAGGACCCCTACAATGAGCAGTTCTTC. Translating gives CASSFRQDPYNEQFF. The gene calls are TRBV5-5 and TRBJ2-1; D unresolved. The CDR3 loop spans 15 amino acids. Germline V gene data show CDR1 as SGHKS and CDR2 as YYEKEE (reference sequence). Full variable domain (remainder filled in from reference TRBV5-5 and TRBJ2-1): DAGVTQSPTHLIKTRGQQVTLRCSPISGHKSVSWYQQVLGQGPQFIFQYYEKEERGRGNFPDRFSARQFPNYSSELNVNALLLGDSALYLCASSFRQDPYNEQFFGPGTRLTVL.

Regarding this clonotype: No conserved phenylalanine or tryptophan is present at the end of the CDR3, so a read error is the likely explanation. The rearrangement uses TRBV11-2 and TRBJ2-1; D is perhaps TRBD1 (5 bases). Germline CDR1 SGHAT, CDR2 FQNNGV. The CDR3 loop spans 13 amino acids. V was clipped by 3 bases and J by 10 bases, with 13 bases between them. The CDR3 here is CASSFARGGEQFL. The CDR3 DNA follows: TGTGCCAGCAGCTTCGCTAGGGGCGGAGAGCAGTTCTTA.

V gene TRBV6-6 combines with J gene TRBJ1-2, with unresolved D. Germline CDR1 reads MNHNY; CDR2 reads SVGAGI (reference sequence). The CDR3 has 13 residues. V was trimmed by 5 bases and J by 10 bases, leaving 17 bases between them. This chain's CDR3 is CASSTEGGDDYTF. The CDR3 region has the DNA TGTGCCAGCAGTACGGAGGGTGGGGATGACTACACCTTC.

Points on this clonotype: This CDR3 is missing its conserved last phenylalanine or tryptophan, likely due to a read error. The chain employs TRBV11-2 and TRBJ2-2, with D uncertain. In germline, CDR1 is SGHAT, CDR2 FQNNGV. This CDR3 has 14 amino acids. CDR3 residues: CDSSLEPNIGELFY. The CDR3 bases are TGTGACAGCAGCTTAGAGCCGAACATCGGGGAGCTGTTTTAT.

As for this clonotype: A much larger clone differs from this one at a single base, so this may be a read error. The gene calls are TRBV10-3 and TRBJ2-3; a possible D gene is TRBD2 (5 bases). The CDR3 is 15 amino acids. V was clipped by 10 bases and J by 5 bases, with 22 bases between them. Germline-derived CDR1 and CDR2 are ENHRY and SYGVKD. The chain's CDR3 is CANPMGNRAGDTQYF. CDR3 nucleotides: TGTGCCAACCCGATGGGGAACCGGGCGGGAGATACGCAGTATTTT.

The genes are TRBV5-1 and TRBJ2-2, with D possibly being TRBD2 (5 bases). The CDR3 has 15 residues. Per germline, CDR1 SGHRS and CDR2 YFSETQ. The ends were cut back, 9 bases at V and 6 bases at J, with 21 bases in the middle. In DNA form, the CDR3 reads TGCGCCATTAGCCCCCCCTTTACTAGACCCGGGGAGCTGTTTTTT. It is translated as CAISPPFTRPGELFF.

Regarding this clonotype: A much bigger clone sits one base away, suggesting this may be a read error. This chain connects TRBV6-5 to TRBJ1-4, with a weak D call TRBD1 (5 bases). Germline V gene sequence: CDR1 MNHEY, CDR2 SVGAGI. The CDR3 runs to 16 residues. The DNA of the CDR3 is TGTGGCAGCGGTCGGGCTTCAATACCCGGGGGGGAAAAACTGTTTTTT. This translates into CGSGRASIPGGEKLFF.

This clonotype has a count of ten or more. The rearrangement joins TRBV6-5 to TRBJ1-6; D is possibly TRBD1 (6 bases). The CDR3 is 17 amino acids. Germline V gives CDR1 MNHEY, CDR2 SVGAGI. The V end lost 10 bases, the J end lost 0 bases, and 19 bases lay between the germline ends. CDR3 bases: TGTGCCACCTACCCCCGGACAGTGAGCTCCTATAATTCACCCCTCCACTTT. Protein sequence: CATYPRTVSSYNSPLHF.

Of note for this clonotype: Because it lacks the conserved phenylalanine or tryptophan at the end, this CDR3 is likely a read error. Written as DNA, the CDR3 is TGTGCCAGCAGCTTATGGACGAACAATAATGAGCAGTTCTCC. Translation: CASSLWTNNNEQFS. The chain uses TRBV11-2 and TRBJ2-1; D gene ambiguous. Germline V gene lookup returns CDR1 SGHAT and CDR2 FQNNGV. The V gene lost 2 bases and the J gene lost 7 bases, with 12 bases spanning the gap. CDR3 size: 14 residues.

This chain links TRBV7-9 with TRBJ2-1; D might be TRBD1 or TRBD2, each matching 5 bases. CDR1 and CDR2 (germline): SEHNR, FQNEAQ (reference sequence). The CDR3 is made up of 15 amino acids. V was pared by 2 bases and J by 8 bases, with 16 bases between. This CDR3 reads CASSLKGTGGHEQFF. Here the CDR3 DNA reads TGTGCCAGCAGCTTAAAGGGCACAGGAGGCCATGAGCAGTTCTTC.

Comments on this clonotype: No conserved phenylalanine or tryptophan is present at the end of the CDR3, so a read error is the likely explanation. This chain links TRBV6-1 with TRBJ2-3; 9 nucleotides line up with TRBD2. Germline CDR1 and CDR2: MNHNS and SASEGT. With 4 bases clipped from V and 5 bases from J, the junction kept 10 bases outside the gene matches. CDR3 length: 16 amino acids. The CDR3 DNA reads TGTGCCAGCAGTGGAGGCGGGAGGGCCCTCATAGATACGCAGTATTTA. This codes for CASSGGGRALIDTQYL.

This clonotype came up a few times. The chain recombines TRBV28 with TRBJ2-3; D unresolved. CDR1 and CDR2 from the germline V gene are MDHEN and SYDVKM. The CDR3 loop spans 11 amino acids. V lost 3 bases and J 13 bases, leaving 11 bases between the germline ends. CDR3 residues: CASSLSRDKYF. CDR3 DNA: TGTGCCAGCAGTTTGTCTAGAGACAAGTATTTT.

Details on this clonotype: A much larger clone sits a single nucleotide away, making a read error possible. The CDR3 nucleotides are TGTGCCAACAGCGTCCAAGGGTCAGATACGCAGTATTTT. Its translation: CANSVQGSDTQYF. V and J are TRBV6-2 or TRBV6-3 and TRBJ2-3; D call uncertain. This CDR3 contains 13 residues. The V end was cut by 10 bases, the J end by 4 bases, with 15 bases between. The germline V gene encodes CDR1 MNHEY and CDR2 SVGEGT.

Of note for this clonotype: This is likely a read error, given that the CDR3 carries no conserved phenylalanine or tryptophan at its end. The genes are TRBV30 and TRBJ2-2; D tentatively fits TRBD1 or TRBD2 (5 bases each). V was pared by 0 bases and J by 6 bases, with 8 bases between. This CDR3 contains 13 residues. Looked up from germline, CDR1 is GTSNPN and CDR2 is SVGIG (reference sequence). The CDR3 loop is CAWSVGESGELFS. The CDR3 DNA follows: TGTGCCTGGAGTGTGGGGGAGTCCGGGGAGCTGTTTTCT.

About this clonotype: The missing conserved phenylalanine or tryptophan at the end of this CDR3 makes a read error likely. V gene TRBV12-5 combines with J gene TRBJ2-1; TRBD2 agrees at 8 bases. Germline V gene data show CDR1 as LGHNT and CDR2 as FRNRAP. The trim removed 5 bases at V and 8 bases at J, leaving 14 bases unmatched. The length of the CDR3 is 16 residues. CDR3 nucleotide sequence: TGTGCTAGTGGTCCCGGACTGGCGGGAGGTTTCGATGAGCAGTTCTCC. This sequence encodes CASGPGLAGGFDEQFS.

Remarks on this clonotype: Because the CDR3 is missing its conserved closing phenylalanine or tryptophan, this is likely a read error. The CDR3 spells CASSLDSKAGANVLTS. DNA of the CDR3: TGTGCCAGCAGCTTAGATTCCAAGGCTGGGGCCAACGTCCTGACTTCC. This chain connects TRBV11-3 to TRBJ2-6; D gene uncertain. The CDR3 is 16 amino acids. Trimming took off 0 bases at V and 2 bases at J, with 8 bases between the two ends. Per germline, CDR1 SGHNT and CDR2 YENEEA.

On this clonotype: This may arise from a read error, as a much more abundant clone is one base away. This sequence joins TRBV10-2 and TRBJ2-1; 7 bases match TRBD2. Germline loops: CDR1 WSHSY, CDR2 SAAADI. The CDR3 covers 15 residues. CDR3 amino acids: CAGSESSSGKGEQFF. CDR3 bases: TGCGCCGGCAGTGAGTCGTCGAGCGGGAAGGGTGAGCAGTTCTTC.

Notes on this clonotype: The germline gene is not matched at one end of the junction; a read error may be the cause. This chain uses TRBV12-3 or TRBV12-4 with TRBJ2-3; the D call may be TRBD1 or TRBD2 (5 bases each). The CDR3 has 16 amino acids. In DNA, the CDR3 is TGTGCCAGCAGTCTACTTAGCTGGAGAGGGGCAGATACACAGTATTTT. Translated: CASSLLSWRGADTQYF.